Listed below are T cell receptor beta chains from one sample, sequenced in a study of blood T cell repertoires in COVID-19. The protocol was immunoSEQ multiplex PCR, while the TCRdb copy is restricted to in-frame clones and leaves out a portion. This table holds fewer than 200,000 clones, roughly 80% found once. Sequencing used peripheral blood. The receptors stem from a woman older than 75 with acute or convalescent COVID-19. The CDR3 runs from the conserved cysteine through the conserved F or W. A D gene is named only where the DNA matches it firmly. Rows give clone size only sometimes, using once, few, many, or a class for an expanded clone.

V: TRBV5-1
D: TRBD1
size: -
J: TRBJ2-2
DNA: TGCGCCAGCAGCCACGGAGGGACAGGGGGCTCCGGGGAGCTGTTTTTT
CDR3: CASSHGGTGGSGELFF

V: TRBV9
D: -
size: once
J: TRBJ2-2
DNA: TGTGCCAGCAGCCCGAGAGTCACCGGGGAGCTGTTTTTT
CDR3: CASSPRVTGELFF

V: TRBV7-8
D: -
size: -
J: TRBJ2-7
DNA: TGTGCCAGCAGCTCGGCCGGGACAAGGTACGAGCAGTACTTC
CDR3: CASSSAGTRYEQYF

V: TRBV3-1/TRBV3-2
D: TRBD1
size: -
J: TRBJ1-2
DNA: TGTGCCAGCAGCCAAGCAGGGGGCGCCGATGGCTACACCTTC
CDR3: CASSQAGGADGYTF

V: TRBV11-2
D: TRBD2
size: -
J: TRBJ2-3
DNA: TGTGCCAGCAGCTTAGATTCGTGGGAGGGCCGAGCGAGGACAGATACGCAGTATTTT
CDR3: CASSLDSWEGRARTDTQYF

V: TRBV7-2
D: TRBD1
size: -
J: TRBJ1-2
DNA: TGTGCCAGCAGCGCACAGGGGGCGAGGAGTGGCTACACCTTC
CDR3: CASSAQGARSGYTF

V: TRBV5-8
D: -
size: -
J: TRBJ1-4
DNA: TGTGCCAGCAGCCTCCCGGAGTGGGGGGGAAATAATGAAAAACTGTTTTTT
CDR3: CASSLPEWGGNNEKLFF

V: TRBV29-1
D: -
size: -
J: TRBJ1-5
DNA: TGCAGCTCCTTCGGAGGGAGCAATCAGCCCCAGCATTTT
CDR3: CSSFGGSNQPQHF

V: TRBV11-2
D: TRBD2
size: -
J: TRBJ2-1
DNA: TGTGCCAGCAGCTTAGTTTCCGGGAGGGCCTTTGAGCAGTTCTTC
CDR3: CASSLVSGRAFEQFF

V: TRBV3-1/TRBV3-2
D: TRBD2
size: -
J: TRBJ2-7
DNA: TGTGCCAGCAGCCAGGGACTAGCGGGAGGGCCCTCCGGGTTC
CDR3: CASSQGLAGGPSGF

V: TRBV13
D: -
size: -
J: TRBJ1-6
DNA: TGTGCCAGCAGCTTAGAACCCGGAGGAAGATCACCCCTCCACTTT
CDR3: CASSLEPGGRSPLHF

V: TRBV27
D: TRBD2
size: -
J: TRBJ2-7
DNA: TGTGCCAGCAGTTTTCAAGCGGGGGGGCTCCCCTACGAGCAGTACTTC
CDR3: CASSFQAGGLPYEQYF

V: TRBV18
D: -
size: -
J: TRBJ1-5
DNA: TGTGCCAGCTCACCTAAGAGGGAGATGGTTCAGCCCCAGCATTTT
CDR3: CASSPKREMVQPQHF

V: TRBV19
D: TRBD1
size: -
J: TRBJ1-1
DNA: TGTGCCAGTAGTACAGGACAGGGGGCTGCTGAAGCTTTCTTT
CDR3: CASSTGQGAAEAFF

V: TRBV6-5
D: -
size: -
J: TRBJ1-2
DNA: TGTGCCAGCACCAGTCGGTTCTCCGTGGAGGGCTACACCTTC
CDR3: CASTSRFSVEGYTF

V: TRBV4-2
D: TRBD2
size: -
J: TRBJ2-3
DNA: TGTGCCAGCAGCCAAGAACGTGGGGCGGGGGGACTCACAGATACGCAGTATTTT
CDR3: CASSQERGAGGLTDTQYF

V: TRBV19
D: -
size: -
J: TRBJ1-2
DNA: TGTGCCAGTAGTATCCGCAACAGGGACTATGGCTACACCTTC
CDR3: CASSIRNRDYGYTF

V: TRBV7-3
D: TRBD2
size: -
J: TRBJ2-2
DNA: TGTGCCAGCAGCGCCACTAGCGGGAGGTACACCGGGGAGCTGTTTTTT
CDR3: CASSATSGRYTGELFF

V: TRBV15
D: TRBD2
size: -
J: TRBJ2-6
DNA: TGTGCCACCAGCCCTAGCGGGGGGGCGACCGGGGCCAACGTCCTGACTTTC
CDR3: CATSPSGGATGANVLTF

V: TRBV7-9
D: -
size: once
J: TRBJ1-2
DNA: TGTGCCAGCAGCTTAGAGGGGGTTTCCTACACCTTC
CDR3: CASSLEGVSYTF

V: TRBV29-1
D: -
size: -
J: TRBJ1-5
DNA: TGCAGCGTTGAACAGGGACTGGGTCAGCCCCAGCATTTT
CDR3: CSVEQGLGQPQHF

V: TRBV11-1
D: TRBD1
size: -
J: TRBJ2-3
DNA: TGTGCCATCAAAGGGACAGGGGAGGGAGATACGCAGTATTTT
CDR3: CAIKGTGEGDTQYF

V: TRBV4-2
D: -
size: -
J: TRBJ1-2
DNA: TGTGCCAGCAGCCAGGACAGTGCTACCCCCTCTAACTATGGCTACACCTTC
CDR3: CASSQDSATPSNYGYTF

V: TRBV9
D: TRBD1
size: -
J: TRBJ2-1
DNA: TGTGCCAGCAGCCCGGGACAGGGATTCTACAATGAGCAGTTCTTC
CDR3: CASSPGQGFYNEQFF

V: TRBV6-4
D: -
size: -
J: TRBJ1-2
DNA: TGTGCCAGCAGTGAAATAGCCCTGGGCTATGGCTACACCTTC
CDR3: CASSEIALGYGYTF

V: TRBV19
D: -
size: -
J: TRBJ2-1
DNA: TGTGCCAGTAGTATAGTGGCGGCCTCCTACAATGAGCAGTTCTTC
CDR3: CASSIVAASYNEQFF

V: TRBV5-4
D: -
size: -
J: TRBJ1-3
DNA: TGTGCCAGCAGTAGTTTCTCTGGAAACACCATATATTTT
CDR3: CASSSFSGNTIYF

V: TRBV21-1
D: -
size: -
J: TRBJ2-5
DNA: TGTGCCAGCAACCACCCCCGGGACTGCAATTGTCAAGAGACCCAGTACTTC
CDR3: CASNHPRDCNCQETQYF

V: TRBV5-6
D: -
size: -
J: TRBJ2-3
DNA: TGTGCCAGCAGCTTGCAAAATACGCAGTATTTT
CDR3: CASSLQNTQYF

V: TRBV27
D: -
size: medium-sized
J: TRBJ2-7
DNA: TGTGCCAGCTCCCTCTACGTCGGCGACACCTACGAGCAGTACTTC
CDR3: CASSLYVGDTYEQYF

V: TRBV10-1
D: TRBD1
size: few
J: TRBJ2-7
DNA: TGCGCCAGCAGTGAGTCGCGACAGGGCTACGAGCAGTACTTC
CDR3: CASSESRQGYEQYF

V: TRBV6-5
D: -
size: -
J: TRBJ1-3
DNA: TGTGCCAGCAGTCCCCTCGACAGAAATGGAAACACCATATATTTT
CDR3: CASSPLDRNGNTIYF

V: TRBV9
D: TRBD1
size: -
J: TRBJ2-7
DNA: TGTGCCAGCAGCCCCCGGGACAGGGTCTCCGTATTAAGCTCCTACGAGCAGTACTTC
CDR3: CASSPRDRVSVLSSYEQYF

V: TRBV6-5
D: -
size: -
J: TRBJ2-1
DNA: TGTGCCAGCAGTCCGACTAGAGCGGGCAATGAGCAGTTCTTC
CDR3: CASSPTRAGNEQFF